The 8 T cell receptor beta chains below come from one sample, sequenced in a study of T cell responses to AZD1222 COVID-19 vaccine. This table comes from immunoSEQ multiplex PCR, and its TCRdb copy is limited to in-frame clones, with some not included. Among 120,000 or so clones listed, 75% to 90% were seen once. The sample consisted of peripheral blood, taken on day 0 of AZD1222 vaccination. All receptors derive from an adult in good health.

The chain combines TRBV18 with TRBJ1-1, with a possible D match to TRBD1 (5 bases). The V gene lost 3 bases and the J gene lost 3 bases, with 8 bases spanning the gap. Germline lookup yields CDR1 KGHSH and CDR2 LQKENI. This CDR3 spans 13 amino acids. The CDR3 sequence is CASSPAGYTEAFF. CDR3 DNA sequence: TGTGCCAGCTCACCCGCAGGGTACACTGAAGCTTTCTTT.

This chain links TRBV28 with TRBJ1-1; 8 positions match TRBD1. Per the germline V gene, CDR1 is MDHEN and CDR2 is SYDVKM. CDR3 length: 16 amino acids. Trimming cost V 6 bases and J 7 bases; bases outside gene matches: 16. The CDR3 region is CASSYPLRQGSNEAFF. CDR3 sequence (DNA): TGTGCCAGCAGCTACCCACTCCGACAGGGGAGCAATGAAGCTTTCTTT.

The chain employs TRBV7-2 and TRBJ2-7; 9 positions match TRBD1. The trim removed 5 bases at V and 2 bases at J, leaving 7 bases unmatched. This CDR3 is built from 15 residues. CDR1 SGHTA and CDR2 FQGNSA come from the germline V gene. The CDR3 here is CASSALQGAAYEQYF. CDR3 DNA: TGTGCCAGCAGCGCCCTACAGGGGGCCGCCTACGAGCAGTACTTC.

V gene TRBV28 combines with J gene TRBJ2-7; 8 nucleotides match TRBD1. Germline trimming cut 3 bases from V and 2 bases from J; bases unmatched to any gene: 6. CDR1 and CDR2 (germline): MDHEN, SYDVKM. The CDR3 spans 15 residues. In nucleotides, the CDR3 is TGTGCCAGCAGTTTCAGGGGGACAGGAGCCTACGAGCAGTACTTC. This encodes CASSFRGTGAYEQYF.

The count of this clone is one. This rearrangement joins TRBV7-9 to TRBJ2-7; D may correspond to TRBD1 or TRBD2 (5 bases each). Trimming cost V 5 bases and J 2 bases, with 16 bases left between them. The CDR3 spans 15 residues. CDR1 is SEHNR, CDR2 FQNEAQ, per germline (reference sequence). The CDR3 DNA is TGTGCCAGCAGCCCCTCCGGGACGGCGACCTACGAGCAGTACTTC. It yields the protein CASSPSGTATYEQYF.

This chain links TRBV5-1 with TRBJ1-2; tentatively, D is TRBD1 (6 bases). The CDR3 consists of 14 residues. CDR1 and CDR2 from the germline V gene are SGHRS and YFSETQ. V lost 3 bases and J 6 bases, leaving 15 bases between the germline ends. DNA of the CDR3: TGCGCCAGCAGCTCCTACAGGGAACTAGATGGCTACACCTTC. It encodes CASSSYRELDGYTF. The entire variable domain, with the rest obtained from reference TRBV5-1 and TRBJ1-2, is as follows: KAGVTQTPRYLIKTRGQQVTLSCSPISGHRSVSWYQQTPGQGLQFLFEYFSETQRNKGNFPGRFSGRQFSNSRSEMNVSTLELGDSALYLCASSSYRELDGYTFGSGTRLTVV.

In nucleotides, the CDR3 is TGTGCCAGCAGCTTCCAACAGGGGGCGGGCTCCTACGAGCAGTACTTC. It yields the protein CASSFQQGAGSYEQYF. This sequence joins TRBV7-2 and TRBJ2-7; 9 bases align to TRBD1. V was clipped by 3 bases and J by 0 bases; unmatched bases: 6. CDR3 length: 16 amino acids. CDR1 is SGHTA, CDR2 FQGNSA, per germline.

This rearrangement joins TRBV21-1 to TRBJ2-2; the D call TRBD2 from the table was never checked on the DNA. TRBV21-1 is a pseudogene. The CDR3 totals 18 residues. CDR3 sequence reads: CASSKCKRGTANTGELFF. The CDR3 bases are TGTGCCAGCAGCAAATGCAAGCGGGGGACCGCGAACACCGGGGAGCTGTTTTTT.